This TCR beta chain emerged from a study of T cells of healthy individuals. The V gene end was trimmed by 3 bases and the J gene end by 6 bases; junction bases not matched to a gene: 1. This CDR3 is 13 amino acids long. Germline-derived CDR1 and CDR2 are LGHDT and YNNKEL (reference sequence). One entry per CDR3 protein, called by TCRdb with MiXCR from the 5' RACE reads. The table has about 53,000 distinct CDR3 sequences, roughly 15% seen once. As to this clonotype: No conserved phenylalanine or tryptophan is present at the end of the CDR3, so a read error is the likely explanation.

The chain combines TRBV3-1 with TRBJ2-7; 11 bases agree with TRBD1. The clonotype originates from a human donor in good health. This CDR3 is CASSHGTGGEQYL. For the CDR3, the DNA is TGTGCCAGCAGCCACGGGACAGGGGGCGAGCAGTACTTA.